This T cell receptor beta chain is from a study of regulatory T cells in long-lasting Graves disease. Library construction for TCR beta used iRepertoire HTBI primers and Arm-PCR of CDR3 regions. TCRdb reprocessed the multiplex PCR reads via MiXCR and lists one record per CDR3 protein. The table records some 220,000 distinct CDR3 sequences, roughly a fifth of them present only once. Points from the study as a whole: The work looked only at peripheral blood and did not look at thyroid tissue.

This clonotype was recorded many times. Its antigen is not identified. CDR3 length: 17 amino acids. Deletions cut 1 base from V and 2 bases from J, with 15 bases between. The germline gives CDR1 LNHNV, CDR2 YYDKDF (reference sequence). Time point: newly diagnosed GD, antithyroid drugs for less than 3 months. RNA isolated from PBMCs was used to make the TCR library. This same sample was also part of a study on T cells in Graves' hyperthyroidism and ophthalmopathy. That report adds: RT-PCR in the first round (using the HTBI primer set) targeted the TCR CDR3.

This clonotype originated in a woman aged 25 to 39 with Graves disease. The gene calls are TRBV15 and TRBJ1-3; a weak D match, TRBD1 (5 bases). Sample: peripheral blood mononuclear cells (PBMCs), taken at new diagnosis, from a patient treated with antithyroid drugs. CDR3: CATSRGGTDVTGNTIYF. DNA of the CDR3: TGTGCCACCAGCAGAGGGGGGACCGACGTAACTGGAAACACCATATATTTT.